These 24 T cell receptor beta chains were all obtained from the same sample, sequenced in a study of shared clonotypes between healthy human individuals. TCRdb keeps only in-frame clones here, not all; method: immunoSEQ multiplex PCR. This table holds 2 million to 3 million clones, 93% found once. The sample consisted of naive CD4+ T cells from PBMCs. Regarding subset: CD45RA+ positively selected. The receptors come from a man aged 18 to 30 in good health. Some clones in this sample may be carry-over from other donors' samples.

Turning to this clone: Since a much larger clone is just one base distant, this may be a read error. The V gene is TRBV11-1, the J gene TRBJ1-5; the D is unclear. V lost 2 bases to trimming and J lost 0 bases, with 5 bases between them. The CDR3 loop spans 14 amino acids. CDR1 and CDR2 (germline): SGHAT, FQDESV (reference sequence). The CDR3 here is CASSLRDSNQPQHF. DNA of the CDR3: TGTGCCAGCAGCTTACGGGATAGCAATCAGCCCCAGCATTTT.

This clone has just a few counts. The chain combines TRBV7-9 with TRBJ1-5, with 10 nucleotides matching TRBD1. The germline V gene has CDR1 SEHNR and CDR2 FQNEAQ (reference sequence). The CDR3 loop spans 14 amino acids. V shed 5 bases and J 4 bases; nucleotides not matched to a gene: 2. This chain's CDR3 is CASSRDRGNQPQHF. CDR3 nucleotides: TGTGCCAGCAGCCGGGACAGGGGAAATCAGCCCCAGCATTTT.

This clone was observed once. V usage is TRBV10-3 and J usage is TRBJ2-1; 14 bases map to TRBD2. The V gene end was trimmed by 7 bases and the J gene end by 6 bases; junction bases not matched to a gene: 8. This CDR3 region has 16 residues. CDR1 and CDR2 from the germline V gene are ENHRY and SYGVKD. CDR3 nucleotide sequence: TGTGCCATCACCACCGGGACTAGCGGGAGCGGCAATGAGCAGTTCTTC. Translation gives CAITTGTSGSGNEQFF.

J is TRBJ2-7 and V is TRBV27, with 8 bases that match TRBD2. V gave up 1 base and J gave up 3 bases; unmatched junction bases: 8. The CDR3 consists of 16 residues. The germline gives CDR1 MNHEY, CDR2 SMNVEV (reference sequence). The CDR3 bases are TGTGCCAGCAGTTTATTATACTCGGCGGGAGGCTACGAGCAGTACTTC. Translating it yields CASSLLYSAGGYEQYF.

This sequence joins TRBV9 and TRBJ2-7; D possibly corresponds to TRBD2 (5 bases). There are 14 residues in the CDR3. Trimming took 4 bases from V and 6 from J, leaving 17 bases between them. Looked up from germline, CDR1 is SGDLS and CDR2 is YYNGEE. The CDR3 bases are TGTGCCAGCAGCCTTGTTCCCAAGGCGGGCGAGCAGTACTTC. This encodes CASSLVPKAGEQYF.

The V and J genes are TRBV7-2 and TRBJ1-4, with D uncertain. Trimming shortened V by 1 base and J by 5 bases, and 11 bases separated the two germline ends. Looked up from germline, CDR1 is SGHTA and CDR2 is FQGNSA. CDR3 length: 15 residues. The CDR3 nucleotides are TGTGCCAGCAGCTTAGGGCCCGTCACGAATGAAAAACTGTTTTTT. Translation: CASSLGPVTNEKLFF. Based on the CDR3 plus reference TRBV7-2 and TRBJ1-4, the full variable domain is GAGVSQSPSNKVTEKGKDVELRCDPISGHTALYWYRQSLGQGLEFLIYFQGNSAPDKSGLPSDRFSAERTGGSVSTLTIQRTQQEDSAVYLCASSLGPVTNEKLFFGSGTQLSVL.

The chain carries TRBV5-8 and TRBJ2-7; no firm D call. CDR3 length: 14 residues. Germline CDR1 and CDR2: SGHTS and YDEGEE. The V end lost 3 bases, the J end lost 2 bases, and 12 bases lay between the germline ends. CDR3 amino acids: CASSSTPGAYEQYF. The CDR3 DNA follows: TGTGCCAGCAGCTCTACGCCAGGTGCCTACGAGCAGTACTTC.

CDR3 nucleotide sequence: TGCGCCAGCAGTGAAATGTTCGAAGGCAATCAGCCCCAGCATTTT. It codes for CASSEMFEGNQPQHF. The rearrangement joins TRBV10-2 to TRBJ1-5; D is undetermined. The CDR3 is 15 amino acids. Germline loops: CDR1 WSHSY, CDR2 SAAADI. Trimming took off 3 bases at V and 2 bases at J, with 11 bases between the two ends.

For this clone: The same CDR3 is also encoded by other DNA sequences in this sample. The V gene is TRBV6-1, the J gene TRBJ2-7, with 10 bases identical to TRBD1. CDR3 length equals 14 residues. Germline CDR1 and CDR2: MNHNS and SASEGT. V gave up 6 bases and J gave up 4 bases; unmatched junction bases: 6. The CDR3 protein is CASSDRDRGYEQYF. The CDR3, as DNA: TGTGCCAGCAGCGACCGGGACAGGGGTTACGAGCAGTACTTC.

This sequence joins TRBV6-1 and TRBJ1-5, with a tentative D call TRBD1 (5 bases). The CDR3 is made up of 16 amino acids. V was pared by 4 bases and J by 2 bases, with 15 bases between. Germline loops: CDR1 MNHNS, CDR2 SASEGT. The CDR3 nucleotides read TGTGCCAGCAGTGGACGGGGGTCCAACGGCAATCAGCCCCAGCATTTT. Translated: CASSGRGSNGNQPQHF.

This clone was seen a single time. V usage is TRBV6-5 and J usage is TRBJ2-2; 8 bases align to TRBD1. Germline V gene sequence: CDR1 MNHEY, CDR2 SVGAGI. The CDR3 is 15 residues long. Germline trimming cut 5 bases from V and 4 bases from J; bases unmatched to any gene: 6. CDR3 in amino acids: CASSLTGVGTGELFF. CDR3 bases: TGTGCCAGCAGTCTGACAGGGGTCGGCACCGGGGAGCTGTTTTTT.

The rearrangement joins TRBV5-4 to TRBJ2-7; 7 nucleotides agree with TRBD1. This CDR3 has 15 residues. Germline V CDR1 and CDR2: SGHNT, YYREEE (reference sequence). The ends lost 0 bases at V and 3 bases at J; junction bases unmatched: 6. The CDR3 DNA is TGTGCCAGCAGCTTGGGGACAGGACGGGGCTACGAGCAGTACTTC. Its protein product is CASSLGTGRGYEQYF.

This sequence joins TRBV18 and TRBJ1-3, with 8 bases matching TRBD1. Germline V CDR1 and CDR2: KGHSH, LQKENI. This CDR3 contains 15 residues. The V segment lost 4 bases and the J segment 4 bases; nucleotides outside the gene matches: 6. The CDR3 DNA is TGTGCCAGCTCACACTCAGGGGGCGCCGGAAACACCATATATTTT. The encoded protein is CASSHSGGAGNTIYF.

V and J are TRBV11-2 and TRBJ2-7; D is perhaps TRBD1 (6 bases). The CDR3 length is 15 residues. In germline, CDR1 is SGHAT, CDR2 FQNNGV. V was shortened by 5 bases and J by 4 bases, with 18 bases between the two germline ends. CDR3 nucleotide sequence: TGTGCCAGCAGCCAGCCGCCAGGGGTCGAGTACGAGCAGTACTTC. This sequence encodes CASSQPPGVEYEQYF.

This rearrangement joins TRBV28 to TRBJ2-5; no definite D call. The germline gives CDR1 MDHEN, CDR2 SYDVKM. This CDR3 region has 15 residues. Trimming cost V 4 bases and J 1 base, with 13 bases left between them. CDR3 nucleotides: TGTGCCAGCAGTTATGCGTCTCTTGCCCAAGAGACCCAGTACTTC. The encoded protein is CASSYASLAQETQYF. The whole variable domain, filled in from reference TRBV28 and TRBJ2-5, reads DVKVTQSSRYLVKRTGEKVFLECVQDMDHENMFWYRQDPGLGLRLIYFSYDVKMKEKGDIPEGYSVSREKKERFSLILESASTNQTSMYLCASSYASLAQETQYFGPGTRLLVL.

J is TRBJ2-1 and V is TRBV28, with 12 bases lining up with TRBD2. CDR1 and CDR2 (germline): MDHEN, SYDVKM. J lost 5 bases, V lost 5 bases, and 4 bases had no gene match. The CDR3 loop spans 15 amino acids. The CDR3 protein is CASSRTSGIDNEQFF. Written as DNA, the CDR3 is TGTGCCAGCAGTAGGACTAGCGGGATCGACAATGAGCAGTTCTTC. Filled out from reference TRBV28 and TRBJ2-1, the complete variable domain reads DVKVTQSSRYLVKRTGEKVFLECVQDMDHENMFWYRQDPGLGLRLIYFSYDVKMKEKGDIPEGYSVSREKKERFSLILESASTNQTSMYLCASSRTSGIDNEQFFGPGTRLTVL.

The V call is TRBV6-1, the J call TRBJ1-1; D perhaps matches TRBD1 (6 bases). CDR3 length: 15 residues. Deletions cut 5 bases from V and 1 base from J, with 14 bases between. In germline, CDR1 is MNHNS, CDR2 SASEGT. The CDR3 protein is CASSITGLSNTEAFF. CDR3 nucleotide sequence: TGTGCCAGCAGTATCACAGGGCTTTCGAACACTGAAGCTTTCTTT.

The chain links TRBV6-5 to TRBJ2-2, with 12 nucleotides matching TRBD2. Germline V gene lookup returns CDR1 MNHEY and CDR2 SVGAGI. The CDR3 loop spans 16 amino acids. V lost 0 bases to trimming and J lost 6 bases; unmatched junction nucleotides: 2. CDR3 nucleotides: TGTGCCAGCAGTTACTCGCTAGCGGGAGGGGCCGGGGAGCTGTTTTTT. Its translation: CASSYSLAGGAGELFF.

This clone has just one count. This chain links TRBV11-2 with TRBJ2-5; 8 bases fit TRBD1. The V gene end was trimmed by 4 bases and the J gene end by 1 base; junction bases not matched to a gene: 2. CDR3 size: 14 residues. The germline V gene has CDR1 SGHAT and CDR2 FQNNGV. CDR3 sequence reads: CASSSRGPQETQYF. CDR3 coding DNA: TGTGCCAGCAGCTCCAGGGGGCCCCAAGAGACCCAGTACTTC.

This chain links TRBV5-1 with TRBJ1-1; D call uncertain. V lost 4 bases to trimming and J lost 0 bases, with 10 bases between them. This CDR3 is 14 amino acids long. Germline CDR1 SGHRS, CDR2 YFSETQ. The CDR3: CASSPDGVNTEAFF. The CDR3 nucleotides are TGCGCCAGCAGCCCTGACGGGGTGAACACTGAAGCTTTCTTT.

The chain carries TRBV4-3 and TRBJ2-3; D may match TRBD1 or TRBD2 (5 bases each). Germline CDR1 reads LGHNA; CDR2 reads YSLEER. V was trimmed by 5 bases and J by 0 bases, leaving 12 bases between them. This CDR3 region has 15 residues. The CDR3 here is CASSYFRDSTDTQYF. Here the CDR3 DNA reads TGCGCCAGCAGCTATTTCCGGGACAGCACAGATACGCAGTATTTT.

Comments on this clone: Other DNA sequences of this sample code for an identical CDR3. The J gene is TRBJ1-1, the V gene TRBV5-1; 7 bases map to TRBD1. V lost 4 bases, J lost 0 bases, and 3 bases stayed unmatched. The CDR3 is 14 residues long. Germline loops: CDR1 SGHRS, CDR2 YFSETQ. The CDR3 reads CASSHGTVNTEAFF. The CDR3, as DNA: TGCGCCAGCAGCCACGGGACAGTGAACACTGAAGCTTTCTTT.

The sample holds one count of this clone. V usage is TRBV9 and J usage is TRBJ2-2, with D tentatively TRBD1 or TRBD2 (5 bases each). The germline gives CDR1 SGDLS, CDR2 YYNGEE. The CDR3 runs to 15 residues. Trimming removed 3 bases at V and 6 bases at J, with 15 bases between. The CDR3 DNA reads as TGTGCCAGCAGCGGAGGGACGTGGGAGCCCGGGGAGCTGTTTTTT. This encodes CASSGGTWEPGELFF.

In nucleotides, the CDR3 is TGTGCCAGCAGGGACCTAGCGGGCCAAGAGACCCAGTACTTC. Protein sequence: CASRDLAGQETQYF. The rearrangement links TRBV6-1 to TRBJ2-5; 8 bases agree with TRBD2. V gave up 6 bases and J gave up 1 base; unmatched junction bases: 4. CDR1 is MNHNS and CDR2 is SASEGT in the germline V gene. This CDR3 region has 14 residues.